The clone carrying this TCR beta chain was counted many times. Inclusion characteristics of ophthalmopathy patients comprised a Clinical Activity Score of at least 3, a NOSPECS grade of at least 4, and duration under 3 months. There were TCR beta CDR3 regions amplified from RNA transcripts. In the first-round RT-PCR of the TCR CDR3, the HTBI primer set was used. Each CDR3 protein gets one entry after TCRdb re-called the multiplex PCR reads with MiXCR. The profile covers 640,000 or so distinct CDR3 sequences, with about 14% appearing a single time and about 3.9% taken by the ten largest. These data come from a study of T cells in Graves' hyperthyroidism and ophthalmopathy. CDR1 MNHEY and CDR2 SVGEGT come from the germline V gene. V shed 6 bases and J shed 4 bases, with 9 bases lying between them. The CDR3 contains 12 residues.

Input material: blood. The chain links TRBV6-2 or TRBV6-3 to TRBJ1-2, with D perhaps matching TRBD1 (5 bases). The TCR was taken from a woman aged 40-49 years with Graves' ophthalmopathy. Written as DNA, the CDR3 is TGTGCCAGCAGCGACAGAACCTATGGCTACACCTTC. Amino acid sequence: CASSDRTYGYTF.